This T cell receptor beta chain was sequenced in a study of T cell responses to AZD1222 COVID-19 vaccine. Study-level points and caveats: Only a handful of people who got AZD1222 tested seropositive at baseline.

This table comes from immunoSEQ multiplex PCR, and its TCRdb copy is limited to in-frame clones, with some not included. This table has roughly 120,000 clones, approximately 85% appearing once. This clone came up once. Its antigen is still unknown. CDR3 size: 15 residues. The sequencing here drew on peripheral blood, taken on day 0 of AZD1222 vaccination. This TCR was recovered from an adult in good health. The rearrangement uses TRBV21-1 and TRBJ2-7. TRBV21-1 has pseudogene status. The CDR3 sequence is CASGPRGLSYGEQYF. DNA for the CDR3: TGTGCCAGCGGCCCCCGGGGCTTATCGTATGGGGAGCAGTACTTC.